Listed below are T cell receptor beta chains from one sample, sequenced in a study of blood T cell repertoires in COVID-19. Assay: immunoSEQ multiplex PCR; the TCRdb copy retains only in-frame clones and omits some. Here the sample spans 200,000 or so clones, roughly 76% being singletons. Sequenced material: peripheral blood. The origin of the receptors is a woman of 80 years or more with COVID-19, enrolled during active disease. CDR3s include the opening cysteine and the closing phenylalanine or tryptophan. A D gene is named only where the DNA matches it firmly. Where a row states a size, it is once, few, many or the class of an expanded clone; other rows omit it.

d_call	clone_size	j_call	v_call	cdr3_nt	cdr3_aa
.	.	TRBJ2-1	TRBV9	TGTGCCAGCAGCGGTAGCGACCCGGGTTACAATGAGCAGTTCTTC	CASSGSDPGYNEQFF
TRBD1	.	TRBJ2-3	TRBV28	TGTGCCAGCAGTTTAGCTGGGACAGGGAGGACTAGCACAGATACGCAGTATTTT	CASSLAGTGRTSTDTQYF
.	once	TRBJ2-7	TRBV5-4	TGTGCCAGCAGCTTGCCAGGGTGGGAGCAGTACTTC	CASSLPGWEQYF
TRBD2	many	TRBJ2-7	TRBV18	TGTGCCAGCTCACCTGACGTGGGACTACCCTACGAGCAGTACTTC	CASSPDVGLPYEQYF
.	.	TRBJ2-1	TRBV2	TGTGCCAGCTCCTGGGGGCGGGACAATGAGCAGTTCTTC	CASSWGRDNEQFF
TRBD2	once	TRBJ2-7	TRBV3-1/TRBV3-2	TGTGCCAGCAGCCCCGAGCGGGGGAGCTCCTACGAGCAGTACTTC	CASSPERGSSYEQYF
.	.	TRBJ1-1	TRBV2	TGTGCCAGCAGTGAAGTGGGAGGGTTAGCTTTCTTT	CASSEVGGLAFF
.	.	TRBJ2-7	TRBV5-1	TGCGCCAGCAGCACCGGACATAGCTCCTACGAGCAGTACTTC	CASSTGHSSYEQYF
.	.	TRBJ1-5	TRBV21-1	TGTGCCAGCAGCAAAAATGGCCCTATCGGCGGAGGAAATAGCAATCAGCCCCAGCATTTT	CASSKNGPIGGGNSNQPQHF
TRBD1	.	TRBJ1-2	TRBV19	TGTGCCAGTATGGGCCGACAGGGGGCATCTGATGGCTACACCTTC	CASMGRQGASDGYTF
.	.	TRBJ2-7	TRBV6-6	TGTGCCAGCAGTTACTCGGGCAAATCCTACGAGCAGTACTTC	CASSYSGKSYEQYF
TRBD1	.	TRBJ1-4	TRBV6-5	TGTGCCAGCAGTCCTACAGGGGTTCGGAAACTGTTTTTT	CASSPTGVRKLFF
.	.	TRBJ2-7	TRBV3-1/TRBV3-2	TGTGCCAGCAGCTCCCTCCTCCGGGAGCAGTACTTC	CASSSLLREQYF
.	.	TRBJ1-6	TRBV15	TGTGCCACCAGCAGAGATGTTCGAGTTTCACCCCTCCACTTT	CATSRDVRVSPLHF
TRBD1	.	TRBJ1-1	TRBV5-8	TGTGCCAGCAGCGGAATAGGGGGCGGCACTGAAGCTTTCTTT	CASSGIGGGTEAFF
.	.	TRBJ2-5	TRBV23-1	TGCGCCAGCAGTCAATACAAGGAGACCCAGTACTTC	CASSQYKETQYF
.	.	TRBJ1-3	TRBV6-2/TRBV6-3	TGTGCCAGCAGCTTGTCGGGCTCTGGAAACACCATATATTTT	CASSLSGSGNTIYF
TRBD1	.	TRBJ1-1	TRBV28	TGTGCCAGCGGCCCCCGGACAGGCCTCAGTCGGGGAGCTTTCTTT	CASGPRTGLSRGAFF
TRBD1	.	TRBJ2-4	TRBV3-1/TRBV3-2	TGTGCCAGCAGCCAAGCCCCACCCCTAGACAGGGGCGAAAACATTCAGTACTTC	CASSQAPPLDRGENIQYF
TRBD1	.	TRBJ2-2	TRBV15	TGTGCCACTGGGGGACAGAGCGACACCGGGGAGCTGTTTTTT	CATGGQSDTGELFF
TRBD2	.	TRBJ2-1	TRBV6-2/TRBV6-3	TGTGCCAGCAGTTACAGGGCGGGGGGGCCTGGTGAGCAGTTCTTC	CASSYRAGGPGEQFF
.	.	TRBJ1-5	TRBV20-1	TGCAGTGCTAGTTCCCCCGGTCAGCCCCAGCATTTT	CSASSPGQPQHF
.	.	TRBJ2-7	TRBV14	TGTGCCAGCAGCGTGGCCCCGACGTTCCTGCGGCACCGCTCCTCCTACGAGCAGTACTTC	CASSVAPTFLRHRSSYEQYF
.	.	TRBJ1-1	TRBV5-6	TGTGCCAGCAAGGAGTTCCAGAACACTGAAGCTTTCTTT	CASKEFQNTEAFF
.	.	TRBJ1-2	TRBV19	TGTGCCAGTAGTCTAACAGGGAACTATGGCTACACCTTC	CASSLTGNYGYTF
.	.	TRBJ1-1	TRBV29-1	TGCAGCGTTCAACTAGCAGGGATTAACACTGAAGCTTTCTTT	CSVQLAGINTEAFF
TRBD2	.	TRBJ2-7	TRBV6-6	TGTGCCAGCAGTTACGGGGGGGATAGCGAGCAGTACTTC	CASSYGGDSEQYF
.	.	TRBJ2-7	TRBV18	TGTGCCAGCTCACCACCATCTAGCTACGAGCAGTACTTC	CASSPPSSYEQYF
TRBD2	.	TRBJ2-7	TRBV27	TGTGCCAGCCGCCTGGTGACTAGCGGGGACTCCTACGAGCAGTACTTC	CASRLVTSGDSYEQYF
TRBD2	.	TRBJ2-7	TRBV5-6	TGTGCCAGCAGCCCCGGACTAGCGGGAGGGCTAGGAGAGCAGTACTTC	CASSPGLAGGLGEQYF
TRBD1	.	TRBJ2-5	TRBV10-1	TGCGCCAGCAGTGGGGGATACGGGGACAGGGCGAATCAAGAGACCCAGTACTTC	CASSGGYGDRANQETQYF
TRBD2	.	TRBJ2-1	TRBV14	TGTGCCAGCAGCCAAGTAGCGGGGAATGAGCAGTTCTTC	CASSQVAGNEQFF
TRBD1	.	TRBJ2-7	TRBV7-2	TGTGCCAGCAGCTTACTGGGACAGGGGGCAAGCGAGCAGTACTTC	CASSLLGQGASEQYF
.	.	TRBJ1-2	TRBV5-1	TGCGCCAGCAGCTTGGACAGTAACTATGGCTACACCTTC	CASSLDSNYGYTF
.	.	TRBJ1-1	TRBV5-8	TGTGCCAGCAGCTACAAGAACACTGAAGCTTTCTTT	CASSYKNTEAFF
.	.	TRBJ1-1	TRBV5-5	TGTGCCAGCAGCTTGTTTAGCTTTGGTTTGAACACTGAAGCTTTCTTT	CASSLFSFGLNTEAFF
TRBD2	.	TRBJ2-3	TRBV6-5	TGTGCCAGCAGTTGGCGGGGGGCTAGCACAGATACGCAGTATTTT	CASSWRGASTDTQYF